The 15 T cell receptor beta chains below all came from one sample that was sequenced in a study of CD8+ T cells in alopecia areata. Described treatment: oral pan-JAK inhibitor, 5-10 mg twice daily. RNA was extracted and reverse transcribed into cDNA as the sequencing template. TCRdb keeps only in-frame clones here, not all; method: immunoSEQ multiplex PCR. The data contain some 200,000 clones, 40% to 55% of them singletons. The specimen comprised CD4+ T cells sorted from blood, sampled at approximately week 36, from a patient treated with tofacitinib. These receptors originate from a human donor with alopecia areata.

This clone was seen more than once but under ten times. The chain recombines TRBV14 with TRBJ1-1, with TRBD1 as a possible D gene (5 bases). The V and J ends lost 4 bases and 4 bases respectively, with 16 bases between them. Germline assignment: CDR1 SGHDN and CDR2 FVKESK. This CDR3 is 15 amino acids long. The CDR3 region has the DNA TGTGCCAGCAGCCTCGGGGGAGGGGCAGGCACTGAAGCTTTCTTT. It translates to CASSLGGGAGTEAFF.

The V call is TRBV29-1, the J call TRBJ2-5; no firm D call. Germline CDR1 SQVTM, CDR2 ANQGSEA. The CDR3 extends over 12 amino acids. V gave up 7 bases and J gave up 4 bases, with 13 bases separating them. The DNA for the CDR3 is TGCAGCGCTGCGTATGCTGGAGAGACCCAGTACTTC. Its translation is CSAAYAGETQYF.

Regarding this clone: A clone one base away is much larger, so this may be a read error. The same CDR3 arises from other DNA sequences in this sample as well. CDR3 sequence (DNA): TGTGCCAGCAGTGACCCCCGGGGAAACTATGGCTACACCTTC. Its translation: CASSDPRGNYGYTF. The V gene is TRBV2, the J gene TRBJ1-2; unclear D gene. The V and J ends lost 3 bases and 2 bases respectively, with 10 bases between them. This CDR3 is 14 amino acids long. Germline V gene sequence: CDR1 SNHLY, CDR2 FYNNEI.

This clone is a singleton in its sample. The chain is built from TRBV7-2 and TRBJ2-7; 11 positions agree with TRBD2. The CDR3 has 16 amino acids. Trimming cost V 0 bases and J 3 bases; bases outside gene matches: 4. Germline V lookup: CDR1 SGHTA, CDR2 FQGNSA. CDR3 region: CASSLALTSGIYEQYF. As DNA, the CDR3 is TGTGCCAGCAGCTTAGCTTTGACTAGCGGGATCTACGAGCAGTACTTC.

The chain uses TRBV29-1 and TRBJ2-3, with a weak D call TRBD2 (5 bases). Trimming cost V 5 bases and J 5 bases, with 8 bases left between them. The germline V gene has CDR1 SQVTM and CDR2 ANQGSEA. The CDR3 length is 11 residues. CDR3 in amino acids: CSVLSGDTQYF. As DNA, the CDR3 is TGCAGCGTTCTCAGCGGAGATACGCAGTATTTT.

J is TRBJ2-6 and V is TRBV29-1; 8 nucleotides agree with TRBD1. CDR3 length: 16 amino acids. V lost 3 bases to trimming and J lost 2 bases; unmatched junction nucleotides: 6. The germline V gene has CDR1 SQVTM and CDR2 ANQGSEA. The CDR3 nucleotides are TGCAGCGTTGAGGTCGTCAGGGGGCCTGGGGCCAACGTCCTGACTTTC. It codes for CSVEVVRGPGANVLTF.

This clone turned up a few times. The V gene is TRBV19, the J gene TRBJ2-7; the match to TRBD2 covers 10 bases. Looked up from germline, CDR1 is LNHDA and CDR2 is SQIVND (reference sequence). V shed 5 bases and J 2 bases; nucleotides not matched to a gene: 6. This CDR3 has 15 residues. The CDR3, as DNA: TGTGCCAGTAGTGACGCTGGACTAGCGGCCTACGAGCAGTACTTC. Translating it yields CASSDAGLAAYEQYF.

This sequence joins TRBV19 and TRBJ2-5; tentative D call: TRBD1 (6 bases). The CDR3 consists of 14 residues. The germline V gene has CDR1 LNHDA and CDR2 SQIVND (reference sequence). V gave up 7 bases and J gave up 5 bases, with 17 bases separating them. CDR3 nucleotides: TGTGCCAGTATGAACATCAGGGGAAGCGAGACCCAGTACTTC. Protein product: CASMNIRGSETQYF.

The genes are TRBV5-1 and TRBJ2-7, with D tentatively TRBD2 (6 bases). CDR3 length: 14 residues. V was shortened by 5 bases and J by 0 bases, with 12 bases between the two germline ends. Germline V gene data show CDR1 as SGHRS and CDR2 as YFSETQ. DNA for the CDR3: TGCGCCAGCAGTTCCCTCGGGGGCTCCTACGAGCAGTACTTC. It encodes CASSSLGGSYEQYF.

This chain links TRBV5-1 with TRBJ2-3; weak D call: TRBD2 (5 bases). Trimming stripped 5 bases from V and 1 base from J, with 11 bases between. The CDR3 runs to 14 residues. CDR1 and CDR2 from the germline V gene are SGHRS and YFSETQ. CDR3 in DNA: TGCGCCAGCAGTATGATACTAGGCACAGATACGCAGTATTTT. Translating gives CASSMILGTDTQYF. Based on the CDR3 plus reference TRBV5-1 and TRBJ2-3, the full variable domain is KAGVTQTPRYLIKTRGQQVTLSCSPISGHRSVSWYQQTPGQGLQFLFEYFSETQRNKGNFPGRFSGRQFSNSRSEMNVSTLELGDSALYLCASSMILGTDTQYFGPGTRLTVL.

This chain links TRBV10-2 with TRBJ2-7; 10 bases map to TRBD1. Germline loops: CDR1 WSHSY, CDR2 SAAADI. The V gene end was trimmed by 5 bases and the J gene end by 2 bases; junction bases not matched to a gene: 6. The CDR3 consists of 15 residues. CDR3 coding DNA: TGCGCCAGCAGTCGGGACAGGGGTATAACCTACGAGCAGTACTTC. Its translation: CASSRDRGITYEQYF.

This clone occurred a few times. The J gene is TRBJ2-5, the V gene TRBV4-3, with a weak D call TRBD2 (6 bases). The length of the CDR3 is 16 residues. Trimming cost V 1 base and J 0 bases, with 12 bases left between them. The germline CDR1 and CDR2 sequences are LGHNA and YSLEER. CDR3 nucleotide sequence: TGCGCCAGCAGCCAAGGGACTACTTGGTACCAAGAGACCCAGTACTTC. Protein sequence: CASSQGTTWYQETQYF.

V is TRBV7-9 and J is TRBJ2-5; D is ambiguous. The CDR3 totals 15 residues. The V gene's germline CDR1 is SEHNR and CDR2 FQNEAQ (reference sequence). With 3 bases removed from V and 5 bases from J, the gap between germline ends came to 16 bases. The CDR3 reads CASSFAGPSRETQYF. CDR3 bases: TGTGCCAGCAGCTTCGCAGGACCCTCGCGGGAGACCCAGTACTTC.

The rearrangement joins TRBV29-1 to TRBJ2-1; 9 bases align to TRBD2. Germline V CDR1 and CDR2: SQVTM, ANQGSEA. This CDR3 spans 13 amino acids. V gave up 4 bases and J gave up 5 bases; unmatched junction bases: 3. DNA for the CDR3: TGCAGCGTTGCTCCTAGCGGGAACAATGAGCAGTTCTTC. Its translation is CSVAPSGNNEQFF.

This clone was observed a handful of times. This chain joins TRBV18 and TRBJ2-5; 10 bases map to TRBD2. The CDR3 has 15 amino acids. The junction had 9 bases not matched to a gene; V was cut back by 6 bases and J by 5 bases. Looked up from germline, CDR1 is KGHSH and CDR2 is LQKENI. In DNA form, the CDR3 reads TGTGCCAGCTCTGCTGGGCTAGCGGGAGCGGAGACCCAGTACTTC. Protein sequence: CASSAGLAGAETQYF.